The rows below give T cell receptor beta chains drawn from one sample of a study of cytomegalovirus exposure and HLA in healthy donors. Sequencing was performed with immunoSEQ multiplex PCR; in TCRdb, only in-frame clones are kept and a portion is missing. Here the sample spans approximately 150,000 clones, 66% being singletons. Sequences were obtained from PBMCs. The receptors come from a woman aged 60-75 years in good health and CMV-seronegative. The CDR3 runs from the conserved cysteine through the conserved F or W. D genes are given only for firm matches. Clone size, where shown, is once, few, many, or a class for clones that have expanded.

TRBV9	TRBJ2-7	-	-	TGTGCCAGCAGCGTACGAGATGACACAACCCTCTACGAGCAGTACTTC	CASSVRDDTTLYEQYF
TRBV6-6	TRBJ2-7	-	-	TGTGCCAGCAACTCGCGGGACCCTTGGGCCGAGCAGTACTTC	CASNSRDPWAEQYF
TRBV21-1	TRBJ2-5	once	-	TGTGCCAGCAGCAAGGCCGGGACTAGCGGGAGAAGAGGGTTAGGTGAGCAGTACTTC	CASSKAGTSGRRGLGEQYF
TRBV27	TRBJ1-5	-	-	TGTGCCAGCAGGGCGGGGGGACAGCCCCAGCATTTT	CASRAGGQPQHF
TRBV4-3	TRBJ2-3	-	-	TGCGCCAGCAGCCAAGGAGGCAGGGCTTCGGGAGATACGCAGTATTTT	CASSQGGRASGDTQYF
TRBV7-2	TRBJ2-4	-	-	TGTGCCAGCAGCCTGGGACAAATACTAGCCAAAAACATTCAGTACTTC	CASSLGQILAKNIQYF
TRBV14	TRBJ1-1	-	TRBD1	TGTGCCAGCAGCCAAGGGACAGGGCCGAACACTGAAGCTTTCTTT	CASSQGTGPNTEAFF
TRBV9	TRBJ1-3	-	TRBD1	TGTGCCAGCAGCGTAGGCGCCGGGACAGATAACACCATATATTTT	CASSVGAGTDNTIYF
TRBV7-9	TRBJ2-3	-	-	TGTGCCAGCAGCTTAGCGAGGCAGTCAAGGAGCACAGATACGCAGTATTTT	CASSLARQSRSTDTQYF
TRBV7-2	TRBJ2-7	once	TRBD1	TGTGCCAGCAGCCGGGGACAGCCCTACGAGCAGTACTTC	CASSRGQPYEQYF
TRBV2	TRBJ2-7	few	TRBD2	TGTGCCAGCAGTGTGGAGCGGGGGGTATCCTACGAGCAGTACTTC	CASSVERGVSYEQYF
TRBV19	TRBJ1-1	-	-	TGTGCCAGTAGTATCCCTCCCACTGGAGACACTGAAGCTTTCTTT	CASSIPPTGDTEAFF
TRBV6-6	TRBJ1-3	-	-	TGTGCCAGCAGTTACTTCCCAGGGACTGGAAACACCATATATTTT	CASSYFPGTGNTIYF
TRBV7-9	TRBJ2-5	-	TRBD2	TGTGCCAGCAGCTTAGGCGGGAGTAAGGAAGAGACCCAGTACTTC	CASSLGGSKEETQYF
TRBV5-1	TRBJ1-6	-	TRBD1	TGCGCCAGCAGCTTAGGAGGACAGGGCCGATCACCCCTCCACTTT	CASSLGGQGRSPLHF
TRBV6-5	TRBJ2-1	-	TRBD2	TGTGCCAGCAGTTCGCTAGCGGGCCTTGAGCAGTTCTTC	CASSSLAGLEQFF
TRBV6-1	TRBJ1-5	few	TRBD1	TGTGCCAGCAGTGATGGGGACAGGGGACGCAATCAGCCCCAGCATTTT	CASSDGDRGRNQPQHF
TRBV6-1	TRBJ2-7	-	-	TGTGCCAGCAGTGGCGGAGGGGTGGTGTTCTACGAGCAGTACTTC	CASSGGGVVFYEQYF
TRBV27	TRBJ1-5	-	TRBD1	TGTGCCAGCAGACCCTCGACAGGGGCCCGCAATCAGCCCCAGCATTTT	CASRPSTGARNQPQHF
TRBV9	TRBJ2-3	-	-	TGTGCCAGCAATCCGAGCCCGCCGGATACGCAGTATTTT	CASNPSPPDTQYF
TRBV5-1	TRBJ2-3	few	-	TGCGCCAGCAGCCTGGGAGTCGGCGGGGTCACAGATACGCAGTATTTT	CASSLGVGGVTDTQYF
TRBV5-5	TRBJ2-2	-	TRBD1	TGTGCCAGCAGCGCGGGACAGGGGGCCTACACCGGGGAGCTGTTTTTT	CASSAGQGAYTGELFF
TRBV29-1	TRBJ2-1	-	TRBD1	TGCAGCGGGGGGACAGACTCCTACAATGAGCAGTTCTTC	CSGGTDSYNEQFF
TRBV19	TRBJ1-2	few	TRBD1	TGTGCCAGTAGTATAGGTTCGCAGGGACAGTACTATGGCTACACCTTC	CASSIGSQGQYYGYTF
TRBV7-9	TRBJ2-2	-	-	TGTGCCAGCAGCTTAGCAATGGGGGCGTCCGGGGAGCTGTTTTTT	CASSLAMGASGELFF
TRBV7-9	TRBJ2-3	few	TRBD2	TGTGCCAGCAGCTTAGCGCGACTAGCGGGAGTTTCAGATACGCAGTATTTT	CASSLARLAGVSDTQYF
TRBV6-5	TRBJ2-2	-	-	TGTGCCAGCAGCCCCCTGGGCCCCGGGGAGCTGTTTTTT	CASSPLGPGELFF
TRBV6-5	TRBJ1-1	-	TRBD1	TGTGCCAGCAGTCACGGGACAGGCAACACTGAAGCTTTCTTT	CASSHGTGNTEAFF
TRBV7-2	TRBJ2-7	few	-	TGTGCCAGCAGCTTACCCAGCAGCGCCGAGCAGTACTTC	CASSLPSSAEQYF
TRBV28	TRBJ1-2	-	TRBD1	TGTGCCAGCAGGACAGGGGGACGCTTTTATGGCTACACCTTC	CASRTGGRFYGYTF
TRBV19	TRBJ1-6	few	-	TGTGCCAGTAGTATAAGGAGTGTGGATAATTCACCCCTCCACTTT	CASSIRSVDNSPLHF
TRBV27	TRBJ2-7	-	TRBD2	TGTGCCAGCAGTTTTCGGACTAGCGGGAGCGAGAACGAGCAGTACTTC	CASSFRTSGSENEQYF
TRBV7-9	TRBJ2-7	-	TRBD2	TGTGCCAGCAGCCCTGGAGGCGGCGGGAGGGACCACGAGCAGTACTTC	CASSPGGGGRDHEQYF
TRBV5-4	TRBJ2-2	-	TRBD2	TGTGCCAGCACCCCGGGACTAGCGGTACAAAACACCGGGGAGCTGTTTTTT	CASTPGLAVQNTGELFF
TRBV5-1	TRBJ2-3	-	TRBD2	TGCGCCAGCAGCTTCAGCGGGAGTGTTGATACGCAGTATTTT	CASSFSGSVDTQYF
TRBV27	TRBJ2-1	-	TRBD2	TGTGCCAGTAGCGGGAGGGGCTCCTACAATGAGCAGTTCTTC	CASSGRGSYNEQFF
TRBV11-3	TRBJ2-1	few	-	TGTGCCAGCAGCGCCACAGGTACGATCGGGAATGAGCAGTTCTTC	CASSATGTIGNEQFF
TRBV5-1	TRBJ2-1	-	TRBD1	TGCGCCAGCAGCACCGGACAGGCAGGCTCCTACAATGAGCAGTTCTTC	CASSTGQAGSYNEQFF
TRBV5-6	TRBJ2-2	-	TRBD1	TGTGCCAGCAGTTACACGACAGGGACCTCCACCGGGGAGCTGTTTTTT	CASSYTTGTSTGELFF
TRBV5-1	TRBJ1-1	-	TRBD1	TGCGCCAGCAGCTTCTCCGGGACAGGGAACACTGAAGCTTTCTTT	CASSFSGTGNTEAFF
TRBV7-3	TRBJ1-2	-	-	TGTGCCAGCAGCTTAGCCCACCCGACACGGGGGTACTTGGGCTACACCTTC	CASSLAHPTRGYLGYTF
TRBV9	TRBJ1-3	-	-	TGTGCCAGCAGCCCTGCCCCGGTATCTGGAAACACCATATATTTT	CASSPAPVSGNTIYF
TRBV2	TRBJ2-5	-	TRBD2	TGTGCCAGCAGGGGGCCTAGCGGGGGCCCCTTGGCCCAGTACTTC	CASRGPSGGPLAQYF
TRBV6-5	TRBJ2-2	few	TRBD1	TGTGCCAGCCGTAGGGACAGGAACACCGGGGAGCTGTTTTTT	CASRRDRNTGELFF
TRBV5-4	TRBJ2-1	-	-	TGTGCCAGCAGCGTTGAGTCCTACAATGAGCAGTTCTTC	CASSVESYNEQFF
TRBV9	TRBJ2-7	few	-	TGTGCCAGCAGCGTAGCGGTTGGGAGTTTCTACGAGCAGTACTTC	CASSVAVGSFYEQYF
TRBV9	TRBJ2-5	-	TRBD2	TGTGCCAGCAGCGTAGGACTAGCGGGAGAAGAGACCCAGTACTTC	CASSVGLAGEETQYF
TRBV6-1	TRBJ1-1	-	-	TGTGCCAGCAGTGGGGGAACCGGGACACTGAACACTGAAGCTTTCTTT	CASSGGTGTLNTEAFF